Presented here are 27 T cell receptor beta chains from one specimen sequenced in a study of T cell responses to AZD1222 COVID-19 vaccine. Assay: immunoSEQ multiplex PCR; the TCRdb copy retains only in-frame clones and omits some. This table has about 140,000 clones, roughly 90% appearing once. This sample comprised peripheral blood, obtained on day 0 of AZD1222 vaccination. These receptors all stem from an adult in good health.

V and J are TRBV6-5 and TRBJ2-2; 7 bases fit TRBD1. CDR3 length: 14 amino acids. Germline CDR1 reads MNHEY; CDR2 reads SVGAGI. V shed 7 bases and J 3 bases; nucleotides not matched to a gene: 5. The CDR3 sequence: CASTPGGDTGELFF. The DNA for the CDR3 is TGTGCCAGCACGCCAGGGGGTGACACCGGGGAGCTGTTTTTT.

V gene TRBV7-3 combines with J gene TRBJ2-4, with D unresolved. The CDR3 runs 17 residues. V was clipped by 0 bases and J by 7 bases, with 19 bases between them. Germline V gene sequence: CDR1 SGHTA, CDR2 FQGTGA. The CDR3 DNA reads TGTGCCAGCAGCTTAACTGGTCCACCGGGTGGTATGAACATTCAGTACTTC. It encodes CASSLTGPPGGMNIQYF.

This clone was recorded only once. The chain carries TRBV6-2 or TRBV6-3 and TRBJ1-4, with a weak D call TRBD1 (6 bases). CDR3 length: 14 amino acids. Germline assignment: CDR1 MNHEY and CDR2 SVGEGT. V was pared by 5 bases and J by 5 bases, with 12 bases between. CDR3 amino acids: CASSTGRGNEKLFF. The CDR3 coding sequence is TGTGCCAGCAGTACAGGGCGGGGAAATGAAAAACTGTTTTTT.

The J gene is TRBJ1-6, the V gene TRBV4-1; D unresolved. CDR1 is MGHRA, CDR2 YSYEKL, per germline. V shed 1 base and J shed 7 bases, with 11 bases lying between them. This CDR3 is 15 amino acids long. The DNA of the CDR3 is TGCGCCAGCAGCCAAGGCCCTTTTGGGAATTCACCCCTCCACTTT. Amino acid sequence: CASSQGPFGNSPLHF.

The V and J genes are TRBV7-3 and TRBJ2-5; TRBD2 aligns across 8 bases. This CDR3 spans 14 amino acids. CDR1 SGHTA and CDR2 FQGTGA come from the germline V gene. Germline trimming cut 5 bases from V and 1 base from J; bases unmatched to any gene: 3. The CDR3 DNA sequence: TGTGCCAGCAGCCAAAGCGGGAGCCAAGAGACCCAGTACTTC. Protein sequence: CASSQSGSQETQYF. Complete variable domain (other parts from reference TRBV7-3 and TRBJ2-5): GAGVSQTPSNKVTEKGKYVELRCDPISGHTALYWYRQSLGQGPEFLIYFQGTGAADDSGLPNDRFFAVRPEGSVSTLKIQRTERGDSAVYLCASSQSGSQETQYFGPGTRLLVL.

The chain couples TRBV12-3 or TRBV12-4 to TRBJ1-5; D may be TRBD1 (6 bases). Trimming took 4 bases from V and 12 from J, leaving 10 bases between them. There are 11 residues in the CDR3. The CDR3 sequence: CASSYRERQHF. The CDR3 region has the DNA TGTGCCAGCAGTTACAGGGAGCGCCAGCATTTT.

J is TRBJ1-1 and V is TRBV4-1, with D tentatively TRBD1 (5 bases). From germline, CDR1 is MGHRA and CDR2 YSYEKL. The CDR3 sequence is 15 residues long. Trimming took off 4 bases at V and 7 bases at J, with 19 bases between the two ends. CDR3 residues: CASSLIVGGRGEAFF. Written as DNA, the CDR3 is TGCGCCAGCAGCCTCATAGTCGGGGGACGAGGTGAAGCTTTCTTT.

The V call is TRBV7-9, the J call TRBJ2-5, with D possibly TRBD1 on 6 matching bases. Per the germline V gene, CDR1 is SEHNR and CDR2 is FQNEAQ (reference sequence). Trimming pared 1 base from V and 2 bases from J, leaving 11 bases between. This CDR3 contains 15 residues. CDR3 nucleotide sequence: TGTGCCAGCAGCTTAGGATTGGGGGCTCAAGAGACCCAGTACTTC. This sequence encodes CASSLGLGAQETQYF.

The chain uses TRBV28 and TRBJ1-5; TRBD1 is a possible D gene (5 bases). The CDR3 runs 16 residues. CDR1 and CDR2 (germline): MDHEN, SYDVKM. Trimming took 4 bases from V and 0 from J, leaving 13 bases between them. Here the CDR3 DNA reads TGTGCCAGCAGTTCCCACGCAGGACATAGCAATCAGCCCCAGCATTTT. Translating it yields CASSSHAGHSNQPQHF.

The genes are TRBV30 and TRBJ2-4; D unresolved. The V and J ends lost 0 bases and 8 bases respectively, with 11 bases between them. Germline-derived CDR1 and CDR2 are GTSNPN and SVGIG (reference sequence). This CDR3 contains 13 residues. DNA of the CDR3: TGTGCCTGGAGTGTGTTTGGGGTTGACATTCAGTACTTC. Translated, it gives CAWSVFGVDIQYF.

The genes are TRBV12-5 and TRBJ2-2; D remains unclear. Between the trimmed V and J ends, which lost 3 bases and 5 bases, there was a span of 13 bases. The germline CDR1 and CDR2 sequences are LGHNT and FRNRAP. The CDR3 extends over 15 amino acids. CDR3 bases: TGTGCTAGTGGTTTAGGCCCGGATGGGACCGGGGAGCTGTTTTTT. Encoded protein: CASGLGPDGTGELFF. The complete variable domain, with remaining parts taken from reference TRBV12-5 and TRBJ2-2, reads DARVTQTPRHKVTEMGQEVTMRCQPILGHNTVFWYRQTMMQGLELLAYFRNRAPLDDSGMPKDRFSAEMPDATLATLKIQPSEPRDSAVYFCASGLGPDGTGELFFGEGSRLTVL.

The chain links TRBV7-8 to TRBJ2-1; no clear D gene. CDR3 length equals 12 residues. CDR1 is SGHVS and CDR2 is FQNEAQ in the germline V gene. V gave up 3 bases and J gave up 8 bases, with 8 bases separating them. The CDR3 sequence is CASSFSVDEQFF. The CDR3, as DNA: TGTGCCAGCAGCTTTTCGGTCGATGAGCAGTTCTTC.

V gene TRBV5-1 combines with J gene TRBJ1-1, with a weak D call TRBD1 (5 bases). Trimming took off 3 bases at V and 1 base at J, with 13 bases between the two ends. Germline CDR1 is SGHRS and CDR2 is YFSETQ. This CDR3 has 15 residues. CDR3 in amino acids: CASSSGPQGNTEAFF. CDR3 DNA: TGCGCCAGCAGCTCGGGACCCCAGGGGAACACTGAAGCTTTCTTT.

The chain links TRBV11-3 to TRBJ2-1, with D possibly TRBD2 on 5 matching bases. This CDR3 has 14 residues. Trimming removed 1 base from V and 8 bases from J, with 12 bases in between. Per the germline V gene, CDR1 is SGHNT and CDR2 is YENEEA. This CDR3 is CASSLVLVIDEQFF. CDR3 DNA: TGTGCCAGCAGCTTAGTACTAGTTATCGATGAGCAGTTCTTC.

The chain has TRBV7-9 and TRBJ1-3; D is undetermined. Trimming left V 2 bases short and J 2 bases short, with 7 bases between. The CDR3 is made up of 14 amino acids. Germline V CDR1 and CDR2: SEHNR, FQNEAQ (reference sequence). The CDR3 DNA follows: TGTGCCAGCAGCTTATTCGGAACTGGAAACACCATATATTTT. Amino acid sequence: CASSLFGTGNTIYF. Full variable domain (missing parts from reference TRBV7-9 and TRBJ1-3): DTGVSQNPRHKITKRGQNVTFRCDPISEHNRLYWYRQTLGQGPEFLTYFQNEAQLEKSRLLSDRFSAERPKGSFSTLEIQRTEQGDSAMYLCASSLFGTGNTIYFGEGSWLTVV.

The chain employs TRBV6-5 and TRBJ1-2; possible D gene TRBD1, 5 bases. The CDR3 runs 12 residues. In germline, CDR1 is MNHEY, CDR2 SVGAGI. The germline V and J ends were trimmed by 6 bases and 6 bases, with 11 bases remaining between them. In DNA, the CDR3 is TGTGCCAGCAGCCGGGACGGACATGGCTACACCTTC. Encoded protein: CASSRDGHGYTF.

The rearrangement joins TRBV10-2 to TRBJ2-1; D ambiguous. CDR3 length: 13 residues. Germline V gene sequence: CDR1 WSHSY, CDR2 SAAADI. Deletions cut 0 bases from V and 7 bases from J, with 7 bases between. The CDR3 DNA follows: TGCGCCAGCAGTGAGTCATCGAGGAATGAGCAGTTCTTC. It is translated as CASSESSRNEQFF.

The chain recombines TRBV29-1 with TRBJ1-2; D ambiguous. Trimming removed 0 bases at V and 4 bases at J, with 6 bases between. The germline gives CDR1 SQVTM, CDR2 ANQGSEA. The CDR3 is made up of 12 amino acids. CDR3 DNA sequence: TGCAGCGTTGAAGAGGGTAGCTATGGCTACACCTTC. Its protein product is CSVEEGSYGYTF.

The chain links TRBV4-1 to TRBJ2-1; 8 bases match TRBD2. CDR1 is MGHRA, CDR2 YSYEKL, per germline. Unmatched junction bases numbered 11, after V lost 1 base and J lost 6 bases. There are 17 residues in the CDR3. CDR3: CASSQGVGGAGFNEQFF. For the CDR3, the DNA is TGCGCCAGCAGCCAAGGAGTCGGGGGGGCGGGTTTCAATGAGCAGTTCTTC.

In this sample, this clone turned up once. The V and J genes are TRBV6-1 and TRBJ2-3; D is ambiguous. In germline, CDR1 is MNHNS, CDR2 SASEGT. CDR3 size: 13 residues. The V end was cut by 3 bases, the J end by 2 bases, with 6 bases between. This chain's CDR3 is CASSELFTDTQYF. For the CDR3, the DNA is TGTGCCAGCAGTGAGCTTTTCACAGATACGCAGTATTTT.

The V and J genes are TRBV9 and TRBJ2-5; 7 bases are shared with TRBD1. The CDR3 has 15 amino acids. Trimming at V came to 4 bases and at J to 1 base, leaving 7 bases not matched to a gene. CDR1 and CDR2 from the germline V gene are SGDLS and YYNGEE. The CDR3: CASSPGTAFQETQYF. In DNA form, the CDR3 reads TGTGCCAGCAGCCCGGGGACAGCCTTCCAAGAGACCCAGTACTTC.

This chain links TRBV3-1 (or the pseudogene TRBV3-2) with TRBJ2-4; D remains ambiguous. CDR1 LGHDT and CDR2 YNNKEL come from the germline V gene (reference sequence). V dropped 3 bases and J dropped 0 bases, with 9 bases sitting between them. The CDR3 consists of 15 residues. Here the CDR3 reads CASSHPTLAKNIQYF. The CDR3 DNA is TGTGCCAGCAGCCACCCGACTTTAGCCAAAAACATTCAGTACTTC.

The chain recombines TRBV5-1 with TRBJ1-5, with 7 bases aligning to TRBD1. There are 14 residues in the CDR3. In germline, CDR1 is SGHRS, CDR2 YFSETQ. J was trimmed by 7 bases and V by 0 bases; bases with no gene match: 4. The CDR3 region is CASSLALGGQPQHF. The CDR3 bases are TGCGCCAGCAGCTTGGCCCTAGGGGGCCAGCCCCAGCATTTT.

The chain is built from TRBV19 and TRBJ1-2; tentatively, D is TRBD1 (5 bases). The CDR3 is 15 residues long. Germline lookup yields CDR1 LNHDA and CDR2 SQIVND (reference sequence). V was trimmed by 4 bases and J by 5 bases, leaving 17 bases between them. The CDR3 DNA reads as TGTGCCAGTAGTACCCGTAGCAGGGTTACATATGGCTACACCTTC. It codes for CASSTRSRVTYGYTF.

This chain connects TRBV7-2 to TRBJ1-3; D call uncertain. The V end was cut by 3 bases, the J end by 2 bases, with 5 bases between. CDR1 SGHTA and CDR2 FQGNSA come from the germline V gene. This CDR3 spans 13 amino acids. The CDR3 protein is CASSFTPGNTIYF. CDR3 DNA: TGTGCCAGCAGCTTCACCCCTGGAAACACCATATATTTT.

This chain uses TRBV29-1 with TRBJ1-2; 8 bases fit TRBD1. CDR1 is SQVTM, CDR2 ANQGSEA, per germline. V trimming: 7 bases; J trimming: 7 bases; junction bases outside the gene matches: 8. This CDR3 is 12 amino acids long. CDR3: CSATGQGPGYTF. The CDR3 DNA reads TGCAGCGCCACCGGACAGGGACCTGGCTACACCTTC.

This clone has more than one count but fewer than ten. This chain joins TRBV4-2 and TRBJ2-3; TRBD2 matches 10 bases. This CDR3 is built from 15 residues. V dropped 6 bases and J dropped 4; count of bases not matched to a gene: 7. Germline CDR1 is LGHNA and CDR2 is YNFKEQ. CDR3 in amino acids: CASRALAGEADTQYF. CDR3 sequence (DNA): TGTGCCAGCAGGGCCCTAGCGGGGGAGGCAGATACGCAGTATTTT.